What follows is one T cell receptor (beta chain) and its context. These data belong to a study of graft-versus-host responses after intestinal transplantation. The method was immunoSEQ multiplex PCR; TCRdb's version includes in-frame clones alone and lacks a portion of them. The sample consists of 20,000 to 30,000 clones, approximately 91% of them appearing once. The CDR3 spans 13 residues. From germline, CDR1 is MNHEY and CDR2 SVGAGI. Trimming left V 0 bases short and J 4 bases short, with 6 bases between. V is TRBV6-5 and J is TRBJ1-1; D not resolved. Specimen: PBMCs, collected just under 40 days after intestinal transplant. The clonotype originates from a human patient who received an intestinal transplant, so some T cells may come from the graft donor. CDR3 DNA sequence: TGTGCCAGCAGTTACTCAGGGTTCACTGAAGCTTTCTTT. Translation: CASSYSGFTEAFF.